This TCR beta chain is from a study of cytomegalovirus exposure and HLA in healthy donors. General study findings and limits: A reported reduction in N-insertions relative to the roughly 710-donor mean was seen in an Asian-associated ancestry cluster in a later analysis. It emerged from a later analysis that several of the most significant clusters appeared to be linked to common viral pathogens. A few V segments could not be told apart, such as TRBV6-2 and TRBV6-3, and were left out.

This clone was seen a single time. No antigen is known for it. Trimming pared 1 base from V and 0 bases from J, leaving 10 bases between. This CDR3 is built from 15 residues. CDR1 is SGHDT and CDR2 is YYEEEE in the germline V gene. Donors consisted of healthy bone marrow donors. PCR involved 60 Vbeta and 13 Jbeta primers. Profiling relied on immunoSEQ multiplex PCR, and the TCRdb table lists in-frame clones only, not all of them. The sample records about 89,000 clones, 65% to 80% being singletons. The receptor's source is a man in his thirties or forties in good health and CMV-seronegative. This chain connects TRBV5-6 to TRBJ1-2; D is perhaps TRBD1 (5 bases). Sequenced: PBMCs. The CDR3 coding sequence is TGTGCCAGCAGCTTGTTTGACAGTTCTAACTATGGCTACACCTTC. This sequence encodes CASSLFDSSNYGYTF.